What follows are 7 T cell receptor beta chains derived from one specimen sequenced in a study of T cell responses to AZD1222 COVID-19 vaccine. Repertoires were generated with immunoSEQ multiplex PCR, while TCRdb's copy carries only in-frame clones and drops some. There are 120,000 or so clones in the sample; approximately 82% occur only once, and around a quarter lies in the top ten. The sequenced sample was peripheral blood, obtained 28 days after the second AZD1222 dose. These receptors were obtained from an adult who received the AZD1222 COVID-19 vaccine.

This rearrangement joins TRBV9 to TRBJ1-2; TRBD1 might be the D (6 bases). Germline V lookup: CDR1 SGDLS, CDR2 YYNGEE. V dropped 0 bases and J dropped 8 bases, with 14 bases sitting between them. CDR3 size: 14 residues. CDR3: CASSVARGLGGYTF. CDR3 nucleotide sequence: TGTGCCAGCAGCGTAGCTCGGGGGCTGGGAGGCTACACCTTC.

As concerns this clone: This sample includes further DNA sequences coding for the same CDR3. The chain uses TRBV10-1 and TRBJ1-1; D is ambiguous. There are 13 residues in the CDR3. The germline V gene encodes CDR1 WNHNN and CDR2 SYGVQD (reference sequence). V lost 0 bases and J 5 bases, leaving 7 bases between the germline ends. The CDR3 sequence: CASSESVGTEAFF. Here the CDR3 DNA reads TGCGCCAGCAGTGAGTCGGTGGGGACTGAAGCTTTCTTT.

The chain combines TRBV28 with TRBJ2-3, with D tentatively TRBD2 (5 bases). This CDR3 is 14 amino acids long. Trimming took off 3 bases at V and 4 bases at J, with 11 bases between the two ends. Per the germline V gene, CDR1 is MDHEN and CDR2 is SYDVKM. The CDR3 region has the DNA TGTGCCAGCAGTTTCGAGGGCCGGGCAGATACGCAGTATTTT. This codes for CASSFEGRADTQYF.

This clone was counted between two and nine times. The CDR3, as DNA: TGTGCCAGTAGTATAGTGGGGACCACCTACGAGCAGTACTTC. Protein: CASSIVGTTYEQYF. V usage is TRBV19 and J usage is TRBJ2-7, with D perhaps matching TRBD1 or TRBD2 (5 bases each). Trimming stripped 1 base from V and 2 bases from J, with 9 bases between. Per the germline V gene, CDR1 is LNHDA and CDR2 is SQIVND (reference sequence). This CDR3 region has 14 residues.

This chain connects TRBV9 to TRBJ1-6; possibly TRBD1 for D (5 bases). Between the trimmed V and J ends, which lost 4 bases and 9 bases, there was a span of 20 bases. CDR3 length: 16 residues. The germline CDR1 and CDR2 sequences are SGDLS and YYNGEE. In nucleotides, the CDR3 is TGTGCCAGCAGCCCCCGGTCTGGGGGGGTGGCTTCACCCCTCCACTTT. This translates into CASSPRSGGVASPLHF.

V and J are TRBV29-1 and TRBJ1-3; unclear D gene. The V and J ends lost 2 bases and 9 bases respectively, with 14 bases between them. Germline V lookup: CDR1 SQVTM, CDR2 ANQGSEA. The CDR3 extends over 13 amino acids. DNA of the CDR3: TGCAGCGTTGAATATCAGGTGAAGGGCACCATATATTTT. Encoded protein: CSVEYQVKGTIYF. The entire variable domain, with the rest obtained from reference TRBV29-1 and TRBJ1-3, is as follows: SAVISQKPSRDICQRGTSLTIQCQVDSQVTMMFWYRQQPGQSLTLIATANQGSEATYESGFVIDKFPISRPNLTFSTLTVSNMSPEDSSIYLCSVEYQVKGTIYFGEGSWLTVV.

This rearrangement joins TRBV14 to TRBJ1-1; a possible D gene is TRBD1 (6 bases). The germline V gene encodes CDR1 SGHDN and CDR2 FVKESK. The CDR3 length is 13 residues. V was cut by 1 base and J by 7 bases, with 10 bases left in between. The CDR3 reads CASSQVRGGEAFF. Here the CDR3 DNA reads TGTGCCAGCAGCCAAGTTAGAGGGGGTGAAGCTTTCTTT.